This entry lists 32 T cell receptor beta chains sequenced from one sample in a study of blood T cells in healthy people across ages (dated by TCRdb to the mid-2010s). Receptor amplification or capture employed 5' RACE. Sequencing was carried out with an Illumina HiSeq 2500. The second PCR ran for about 6 to 12 cycles and used a J-beta primer mix along with a sample-barcoded 5' primer. TCRdb reanalyzed the raw reads on its own, using fastp at Q25 for trimming and MiXCR for clone calling, and kept in-frame beta chains. Entries that share a CDR3 protein sequence are merged under the most common genes and DNA. The sample contains hundreds of thousands of distinct CDR3 sequences, roughly 43% of them found a single time. The ten largest clonotypes hold 30% of the sample. The source material was blood. These receptors all come from an older man in good health.

This chain links TRBV12-3 or TRBV12-4 with TRBJ2-4; no reliable D call. V lost 4 bases, J lost 4 bases, and 14 bases lay in between. The CDR3 contains 15 residues. The CDR3 is CASSSSRYGKNIQYF. The CDR3 DNA sequence: TGTGCCAGCAGTTCCAGTAGGTACGGGAAAAACATTCAGTACTTC.

This clonotype has only one observation. The chain combines TRBV20-1 with TRBJ2-4; the match to TRBD2 covers 7 bases. TRBJ2-7 matches the DNA end more closely, so the J call is doubtful. CDR1 DFQATT and CDR2 SNEGSKA come from the germline V gene (reference sequence). This CDR3 has 13 residues. CDR3 nucleotides: TGCAGTGCTAGACAGCTAGCGGATTACGAGCAGTACTTC. Amino acids: CSARQLADYEQYF.

This clonotype was observed at least ten times. The genes are TRBV4-1 and TRBJ2-3, with 9 bases fitting TRBD2. CDR3 length: 16 amino acids. With 5 bases clipped from V and 6 bases from J, the junction kept 12 bases outside the gene matches. Germline loops: CDR1 MGHRA, CDR2 YSYEKL. CDR3: CASSAAVRGGRDTQYF. Here the CDR3 DNA reads TGCGCCAGCAGCGCGGCCGTGCGGGGGGGCCGTGATACGCAGTATTTT.

V and J are TRBV4-1 and TRBJ2-3; 8 nucleotides match TRBD2. The V gene end was trimmed by 4 bases and the J gene end by 6 bases; junction bases not matched to a gene: 9. Looked up from germline, CDR1 is MGHRA and CDR2 is YSYEKL. This CDR3 contains 15 residues. CDR3 sequence reads: CASSRGLAPTDTQYF. CDR3 sequence (DNA): TGCGCCAGCAGCCGAGGACTAGCACCCACGGATACGCAGTATTTT.

The chain carries TRBV28 and TRBJ1-4, with a possible D match to TRBD1 (5 bases). The length of the CDR3 is 15 residues. The germline V gene has CDR1 MDHEN and CDR2 SYDVKM. The V and J ends lost 5 bases and 4 bases respectively, with 14 bases between them. The CDR3 spells CASSNEQAINEKLFF. For the CDR3, the DNA is TGTGCCAGCAGTAACGAACAGGCGATTAATGAAAAACTGTTTTTT.

The J gene is TRBJ2-1, the V gene TRBV20-1, with TRBD2 matching 8 bases. Looked up from germline, CDR1 is DFQATT and CDR2 is SNEGSKA (reference sequence). Trimming removed 5 bases from V and 8 bases from J; junction bases left unmatched: 8. There are 13 residues in the CDR3. In nucleotides, the CDR3 is TGCAGTGCTTCCTGGAGCGGGAGTGATGAGCAGTTCTTC. This codes for CSASWSGSDEQFF.

The chain has TRBV6-2 or TRBV6-3 and TRBJ2-3; 9 bases match TRBD1. Per the germline V gene, CDR1 is MNHEY and CDR2 is SVGEGT. The CDR3 covers 16 residues. After removal of 4 bases from V and 5 bases from J, the junction contained 10 bases not matched to a gene. The CDR3 DNA sequence: TGTGCCAGCAGTTTCTTCGGGACAGGGCTTCAAGATACGCAGTATTTT. Its protein is CASSFFGTGLQDTQYF.

V gene TRBV20-1 combines with J gene TRBJ1-5, with 7 bases fitting TRBD1. V lost 2 bases, J lost 6 bases, and 10 bases stayed unmatched. Looked up from germline, CDR1 is DFQATT and CDR2 is SNEGSKA (reference sequence). The CDR3 has 15 amino acids. As DNA, the CDR3 is TGCAGTGCTAGAAGCTGGAGGGGGCTGGGTCAGCCCCAGCATTTT. Amino acid sequence: CSARSWRGLGQPQHF.

This clonotype was counted between two and nine times. The DNA of the CDR3 is TGTGCCAGCAGCCAAGATGCAGGGTTTGACCCTATCGGCTACACCTTC. It codes for CASSQDAGFDPIGYTF. The chain carries TRBV14 and TRBJ1-2; possible D gene TRBD1, 5 bases. Deletions cut 0 bases from V and 8 bases from J, with 19 bases between. This CDR3 contains 16 residues. Germline V gene data show CDR1 as SGHDN and CDR2 as FVKESK.

The rearrangement links TRBV15 to TRBJ1-1, with D unclear. The CDR3 runs to 14 residues. Germline CDR1 reads LNHNV; CDR2 reads YYDKDF (reference sequence). The ends were cut back, 1 base at V and 3 bases at J, with 9 bases in the middle. The CDR3 nucleotides are TGTGCCACCAGCAGAGGGGAACGGGACACTGAAGCTTTCTTT. Its protein product is CATSRGERDTEAFF.

This clonotype has just a few counts. The chain employs TRBV12-5 and TRBJ1-5, with 9 bases identical to TRBD1. The germline CDR1 and CDR2 sequences are LGHNT and FRNRAP. CDR3 length: 16 residues. V lost 1 base and J lost 4; bases outside the gene matches: 5. The CDR3, as DNA: TGTGCTAGTGGTTTGGACAGGGGGCCTTTTAATCAGCCCCAGCATTTT. Its protein product is CASGLDRGPFNQPQHF.

This clonotype came up many times. The J gene is TRBJ2-1, the V gene TRBV25-1; 7 nucleotides align to TRBD1. Per germline, CDR1 MGHDK and CDR2 SYGVNS. V trimming: 4 bases; J trimming: 7 bases; junction bases outside the gene matches: 16. This CDR3 has 17 amino acids. The chain's CDR3 is CASSAPPSRGLGNEQFF. Here the CDR3 DNA reads TGTGCCAGCAGTGCCCCCCCGTCGAGGGGGCTAGGGAATGAGCAGTTCTTC.

CDR3 sequence: CASSDRTEKEQYF. The CDR3 DNA sequence: TGTGCCAGCAGCGACCGGACAGAAAAAGAGCAGTACTTC. The rearrangement joins TRBV7-9 to TRBJ2-7; D is perhaps TRBD1 (6 bases). V was pared by 5 bases and J by 7 bases, with 15 bases between. Germline assignment: CDR1 SEHNR and CDR2 FQNEAQ (reference sequence). The CDR3 extends over 13 amino acids.

This clonotype was observed many times. The rearrangement links TRBV7-2 to TRBJ2-5; D perhaps matches TRBD2 (7 bases). The CDR3 spans 15 residues. The ends were cut back, 3 bases at V and 5 bases at J, with 16 bases in the middle. Germline V gene data show CDR1 as SGHTA and CDR2 as FQGNSA. As DNA, the CDR3 is TGTGCCAGCAGCTTTACGGCTGGGAGGGGGGAGACCCAGTACTTC. Its protein product is CASSFTAGRGETQYF.

This rearrangement joins TRBV24-1 to TRBJ2-3; D tentatively reads TRBD1 or TRBD2 (5 bases each). Trimming took 8 bases from V and 4 from J, leaving 15 bases between them. CDR3 size: 14 residues. From germline, CDR1 is KGHDR and CDR2 SFDVKD. The DNA for the CDR3 is TGTGCCACCAACGAGGGGAGTAGGGCAGATACGCAGTATTTT. Amino acids: CATNEGSRADTQYF.

In this sample, this clonotype turned up many times. The chain is built from TRBV27 and TRBJ1-4, with a weak D call TRBD1 (5 bases). V was trimmed by 6 bases and J by 8 bases, leaving 10 bases between them. Germline values: CDR1 MNHEY, CDR2 SMNVEV (reference sequence). CDR3 size: 12 residues. CDR3 DNA sequence: TGTGCCAGCAGAAAAGGGGCGGAAAAACTGTTTTTT. Translation: CASRKGAEKLFF.

This clonotype has at least ten counts. V gene TRBV6-2 or TRBV6-3 combines with J gene TRBJ2-1; 13 bases line up with TRBD2. Germline V gene data show CDR1 as MNHEY and CDR2 as SVGEGT. V trimming: 2 bases; J trimming: 8 bases; junction bases outside the gene matches: 9. There are 17 residues in the CDR3. In DNA form, the CDR3 reads TGTGCCAGCAGTTACAGGGTCACTAGCGGGAGGGTGGATGAGCAGTTCTTC. Translation: CASSYRVTSGRVDEQFF.

The chain links TRBV6-2 or TRBV6-3 to TRBJ1-4; possible D gene TRBD1, 5 bases. V lost 6 bases and J 12 bases, leaving 17 bases between the germline ends. This CDR3 is 13 amino acids long. The germline V gene has CDR1 MNHEY and CDR2 SVGEGT. The CDR3 bases are TGTGCCAGCAGACCGGGACGGACTGCGGAACTGTTTTTT. This encodes CASRPGRTAELFF.

This sequence joins TRBV6-2 or TRBV6-3 and TRBJ2-3; the match to TRBD2 covers 7 bases. The CDR3 spans 16 residues. V trimming: 6 bases; J trimming: 4 bases; junction bases outside the gene matches: 13. Per the germline V gene, CDR1 is MNHEY and CDR2 is SVGEGT. For the CDR3, the DNA is TGTGCCAGCAGCCCACTACGGCGGGGGATCGCAGATACGCAGTATTTT. This codes for CASSPLRRGIADTQYF.

This clonotype was recorded once. The rearrangement links TRBV19 to TRBJ2-3, with D perhaps TRBD1 (6 bases). Trimming took 9 bases from V and 3 from J, leaving 13 bases between them. Germline assignment: CDR1 LNHDA and CDR2 SQIVND (reference sequence). The CDR3 spans 13 residues. CDR3 in DNA: TGTGCCAGCAACCAGGGGATGACAGATACGCAGTATTTT. Translated: CASNQGMTDTQYF.

V and J are TRBV5-1 and TRBJ1-1; TRBD1 might be the D (6 bases). CDR1 is SGHRS and CDR2 is YFSETQ in the germline V gene. The CDR3 sequence is 14 residues long. Trimming shortened V by 5 bases and J by 6 bases, and 17 bases separated the two germline ends. The CDR3 loop reads CASSPGARGPEAFF. CDR3 nucleotides: TGCGCCAGCAGTCCCGGGGCCCGGGGGCCTGAAGCTTTCTTT.

Concerning this clonotype itself: This may arise from a read error, as a much more abundant clone is one base away. The chain couples TRBV25-1 to TRBJ1-1; D is unclear. In germline, CDR1 is MGHDK, CDR2 SYGVNS. The V gene lost 5 bases and the J gene lost 6 bases, with 10 bases spanning the gap. This CDR3 is built from 12 residues. DNA of the CDR3: TGTGCCAGCAGTTACATCGGGGCTGAAGCTTTCTTT. Protein: CASSYIGAEAFF.

This rearrangement joins TRBV20-1 to TRBJ2-3, with 7 bases aligning to TRBD2. CDR1 and CDR2 (germline): DFQATT, SNEGSKA (reference sequence). With V trimmed by 4 bases and J by 1 base, 11 bases remained unmatched. This CDR3 has 16 amino acids. Here the CDR3 reads CSATPVGGWGTDTQYF. The CDR3 nucleotides are TGCAGTGCTACGCCCGTCGGGGGGTGGGGCACAGATACGCAGTATTTT.

J is TRBJ1-1 and V is TRBV9; D is unresolved. The V end lost 0 bases, the J end lost 3 bases, and 6 bases lay between the germline ends. CDR1 is SGDLS, CDR2 YYNGEE, per germline. The CDR3 is 13 amino acids. The CDR3 nucleotides are TGTGCCAGCAGCGTAGGGGATGACACTGAAGCTTTCTTT. It encodes CASSVGDDTEAFF. Filled out from reference TRBV9 and TRBJ1-1, the complete variable domain reads DSGVTQTPKHLITATGQRVTLRCSPRSGDLSVYWYQQSLDQGLQFLIQYYNGEERAKGNILERFSAQQFPDLHSELNLSSLELGDSALYFCASSVGDDTEAFFGQGTRLTVV.

Notes on this clonotype: The junction differs from germline at one of its ends, possibly a read error. The rearrangement uses TRBV14 and TRBJ2-3, with D possibly TRBD2 on 8 matching bases. This CDR3 region has 15 residues. Germline CDR1 reads SGHDN; CDR2 reads FVKESK. CDR3 nucleotide sequence: TGTGCCAGCAGCCAAGGCGGGACAGCGGGAGATACGAAGTATTTT. This codes for CASSQGGTAGDTKYF.

The table lists this clonotype with a few counts. The V gene is TRBV6-1, the J gene TRBJ1-2; D is unresolved. V dropped 2 bases and J dropped 4 bases, with 14 bases sitting between them. The length of the CDR3 is 15 residues. The V gene's germline CDR1 is MNHNS and CDR2 SASEGT. The CDR3 loop reads CASSEIPRGLYGYTF. CDR3 bases: TGTGCCAGCAGTGAAATTCCTCGGGGTCTCTATGGCTACACCTTC.

This clonotype turned up a few times. V is TRBV10-3 and J is TRBJ2-7; D may match TRBD1 or TRBD2 (5 bases each). V was shortened by 11 bases and J by 7 bases, with 9 bases between the two germline ends. Germline CDR1 and CDR2: ENHRY and SYGVKD. The CDR3 consists of 9 residues. The CDR3 coding sequence is TGTGCCGGGGGACCTGAGCAGTACTTC. Protein: CAGGPEQYF.

This sequence joins TRBV7-8 and TRBJ2-7; 9 positions agree with TRBD2. This CDR3 contains 14 residues. After removal of 6 bases from V and 2 bases from J, the junction contained 5 bases not matched to a gene. Germline-derived CDR1 and CDR2 are SGHVS and FQNEAQ. CDR3 amino acids: CASRKAGGPYEQYF. DNA of the CDR3: TGTGCCAGCAGAAAGGCGGGGGGGCCCTACGAGCAGTACTTC.

The chain couples TRBV6-2 or TRBV6-3 to TRBJ1-5; TRBD1 agrees at 9 bases. Looked up from germline, CDR1 is MNHEY and CDR2 is SVGEGT. The length of the CDR3 is 19 residues. V shed 6 bases and J 5 bases; nucleotides not matched to a gene: 20. CDR3 nucleotides: TGTGCCAGCAGCCGTCCCCTCCGGGACAGGGTAGGTTGGGATCAGCCCCAGCATTTT. Translation: CASSRPLRDRVGWDQPQHF.

This clonotype was picked up a small number of times. This chain uses TRBV7-6 with TRBJ1-1, with TRBD1 matching over 9 bases. Germline CDR1 and CDR2: SGHVS and FNYEAQ. V shed 5 bases and J 4 bases; nucleotides not matched to a gene: 17. The CDR3 extends over 18 amino acids. The CDR3 loop reads CASSLLPGQGTRGTEAFF. As DNA, the CDR3 is TGTGCCAGCAGCCTGCTTCCGGGACAGGGTACGCGGGGCACTGAAGCTTTCTTT. Together with reference TRBV7-6 and TRBJ1-1, the CDR3 gives the full variable domain: GAGVSQSPRYKVTKRGQDVALRCDPISGHVSLYWYRQALGQGPEFLTYFNYEAQQDKSGLPNDRFSAERPEGSISTLTIQRTEQRDSAMYRCASSLLPGQGTRGTEAFFGQGTRLTVV.

The J gene is TRBJ1-2, the V gene TRBV6-5; the D gene is possibly TRBD1 (5 bases). The CDR3 is 14 amino acids. V was clipped by 6 bases and J by 8 bases, with 19 bases between them. Germline V gene sequence: CDR1 MNHEY, CDR2 SVGAGI. Written as DNA, the CDR3 is TGTGCCAGCAGGCTGAAGTGGGACGGTGGGGGCTACACCTTC. Encoded protein: CASRLKWDGGGYTF.

The chain employs TRBV20-1 and TRBJ1-5; 9 bases match TRBD1. Germline V gives CDR1 DFQATT, CDR2 SNEGSKA (reference sequence). Losses at the gene ends were 5 bases for V and 1 base for J; bases not matched to a gene: 12. The CDR3 has 17 residues. CDR3 residues: CSAQDRDRAGSNQPQHF. The CDR3 nucleotides are TGCAGTGCTCAGGACCGGGACAGGGCTGGGAGCAATCAGCCCCAGCATTTT.